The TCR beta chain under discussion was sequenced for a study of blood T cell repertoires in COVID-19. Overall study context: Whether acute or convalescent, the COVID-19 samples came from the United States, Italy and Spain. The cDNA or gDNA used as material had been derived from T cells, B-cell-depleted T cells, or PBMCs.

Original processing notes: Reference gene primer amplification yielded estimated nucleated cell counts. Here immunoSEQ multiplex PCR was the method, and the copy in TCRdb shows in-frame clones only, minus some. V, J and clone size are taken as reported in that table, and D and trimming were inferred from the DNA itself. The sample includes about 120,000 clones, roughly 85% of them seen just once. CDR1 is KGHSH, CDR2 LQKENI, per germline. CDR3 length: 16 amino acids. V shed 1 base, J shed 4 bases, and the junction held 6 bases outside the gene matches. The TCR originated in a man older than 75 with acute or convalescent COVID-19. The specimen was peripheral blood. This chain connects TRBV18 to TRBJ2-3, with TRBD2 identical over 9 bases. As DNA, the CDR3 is TGTGCCAGCTCACCACTTCGCGGGGGGGCCTCAGATACGCAGTATTTT. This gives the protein CASSPLRGGASDTQYF. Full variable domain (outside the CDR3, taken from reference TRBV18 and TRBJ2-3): NAGVMQNPRHLVRRRGQEARLRCSPMKGHSHVYWYRQLPEEGLKFMVYLQKENIIDESGMPKERFSAEFPKEGPSILRIQQVVRGDSAAYFCASSPLRGGASDTQYFGPGTRLTVL.